Below are 27 T cell receptor beta chains sequenced from a single sample in a study of blood T cell repertoires in COVID-19. Method: immunoSEQ multiplex PCR; TCRdb's copy keeps in-frame clones and lacks some. The data hold approximately 390,000 clones, with 85% to 90% observed a single time. The material sequenced was PBMCs or T cells enriched from blood (not recorded which). The receptor set was obtained from a woman aged 45-65 years who had recovered from COVID-19.

The chain uses TRBV27 and TRBJ2-3; D gene unclear. From germline, CDR1 is MNHEY and CDR2 SMNVEV (reference sequence). The CDR3 contains 13 residues. Trimming stripped 2 bases from V and 4 bases from J, with 7 bases between. This CDR3 is CASSLRGPDTQYF. The CDR3 DNA follows: TGTGCCAGCAGTTTACGCGGCCCAGATACGCAGTATTTT.

CDR3 sequence reads: CASSQADRGGTYEQYF. CDR3 nucleotide sequence: TGTGCCAGCAGCCAAGCAGACAGGGGAGGTACCTACGAGCAGTACTTC. V is TRBV3-1 (or the pseudogene TRBV3-2) and J is TRBJ2-7; 8 bases align to TRBD1. V gave up 1 base and J gave up 2 bases; unmatched junction bases: 7. This CDR3 spans 16 amino acids. Germline assignment: CDR1 LGHDT and CDR2 YNNKEL (reference sequence).

The rearrangement links TRBV28 to TRBJ1-4, with no clear D. The ends were cut back, 6 bases at V and 6 bases at J, with 20 bases in the middle. Germline CDR1 MDHEN, CDR2 SYDVKM. The CDR3 totals 16 residues. CDR3 nucleotides: TGTGCCAGCAGCCGCTCCGTCCTGATCGGGGATGAAAAACTGTTTTTT. Translated: CASSRSVLIGDEKLFF.

This rearrangement joins TRBV5-1 to TRBJ1-6; the match to TRBD1 covers 7 bases. The trim removed 3 bases at V and 5 bases at J, leaving 5 bases unmatched. The CDR3 contains 15 residues. Germline V gene data show CDR1 as SGHRS and CDR2 as YFSETQ. CDR3 in amino acids: CASSSGDSNNSPLHF. The CDR3 DNA reads as TGCGCCAGCAGCTCAGGGGACAGTAATAATTCACCCCTCCACTTT.

This clone was counted between two and nine times. The rearrangement uses TRBV28 and TRBJ1-2, with TRBD1 identical over 7 bases. This CDR3 has 15 residues. With V trimmed by 4 bases and J by 0 bases, 5 bases remained unmatched. Germline V gene data show CDR1 as MDHEN and CDR2 as SYDVKM. The CDR3 loop is CASSSPTGANYGYTF. CDR3 DNA: TGTGCCAGCAGTTCCCCAACAGGGGCTAACTATGGCTACACCTTC.

On this clone itself: At one end the junction does not follow the germline gene, possibly because of a read error. The chain is built from TRBV5-1 and TRBJ2-7; no reliable D call. Germline values: CDR1 SGHRS, CDR2 YFSETQ. The CDR3 runs 14 residues. As DNA, the CDR3 is TGCGCCAGCAGTTTGGACCGTCCCGGGTACGAGCAGTACTTC. It encodes CASSLDRPGYEQYF.

The genes are TRBV7-8 and TRBJ1-2; D is possibly TRBD1 (6 bases). V was trimmed by 5 bases and J by 3 bases, leaving 22 bases between them. The CDR3 has 17 residues. Germline lookup yields CDR1 SGHVS and CDR2 FQNEAQ. The chain's CDR3 is CASSNTGLPTKDYGYTF. For the CDR3, the DNA is TGTGCCAGCAGCAACACAGGGCTCCCAACCAAGGACTATGGCTACACCTTC.

The chain links TRBV20-1 to TRBJ1-5; D may be TRBD1 (5 bases). V shed 4 bases and J shed 0 bases, with 10 bases lying between them. This CDR3 is built from 14 residues. The germline V gene encodes CDR1 DFQATT and CDR2 SNEGSKA (reference sequence). The chain's CDR3 is CSATDRNSNQPQHF. The DNA for the CDR3 is TGCAGTGCTACTGACAGAAATAGCAATCAGCCCCAGCATTTT.

CDR3 nucleotides: TGTGCCAGCAGCCGGGAACAGGGGCTGGAAGCTTTCTTT. Residues: CASSREQGLEAFF. The genes are TRBV27 and TRBJ1-1; 7 bases align to TRBD1. This CDR3 is built from 13 residues. The germline V gene has CDR1 MNHEY and CDR2 SMNVEV (reference sequence). The junction had 9 bases not matched to a gene; V was cut back by 6 bases and J by 8 bases.

The chain combines TRBV5-4 with TRBJ1-2; D perhaps matches TRBD1 (6 bases). This CDR3 contains 15 residues. Germline V CDR1 and CDR2: SGHNT, YYREEE (reference sequence). V dropped 0 bases and J dropped 4 bases, with 13 bases sitting between them. CDR3 bases: TGTGCCAGCAGCTTGGGTACTCCAGGGGCCTATGGCTACACCTTC. This encodes CASSLGTPGAYGYTF.

The chain has TRBV11-2 and TRBJ1-1; TRBD1 might be the D (6 bases). With 6 bases removed from V and 3 bases from J, the gap between germline ends came to 14 bases. The CDR3 is 14 residues long. Germline loops: CDR1 SGHAT, CDR2 FQNNGV. The CDR3 DNA follows: TGTGCCAGCAGGGCGACAGGAGAACACACTGAAGCTTTCTTT. Protein sequence: CASRATGEHTEAFF.

The gene calls are TRBV29-1 and TRBJ1-1; D ambiguous. This CDR3 is 12 amino acids long. V gave up 5 bases and J gave up 0 bases, with 7 bases separating them. Per the germline V gene, CDR1 is SQVTM and CDR2 is ANQGSEA. CDR3 protein: CSVFQMNTEAFF. DNA for the CDR3: TGCAGCGTTTTTCAGATGAACACTGAAGCTTTCTTT.

The chain employs TRBV6-4 and TRBJ1-2; D ambiguous. Trimming pared 2 bases from V and 0 bases from J, leaving 13 bases between. Germline V gives CDR1 MRHNA, CDR2 SNTAGT. This CDR3 region has 16 residues. CDR3 nucleotides: TGTGCCAGCAGTGACACCTTCGGCACAGCTAACTATGGCTACACCTTC. This gives the protein CASSDTFGTANYGYTF.

The rearrangement joins TRBV3-1 (or the pseudogene TRBV3-2) to TRBJ2-1; 7 bases map to TRBD1. With V trimmed by 4 bases and J by 2 bases, 5 bases remained unmatched. This CDR3 region has 15 residues. Germline CDR1 reads LGHDT; CDR2 reads YNNKEL (reference sequence). CDR3 nucleotides: TGTGCCAGCAGCCCAAGGGGACAGACCTACAATGAGCAGTTCTTC. It specifies CASSPRGQTYNEQFF.

The J gene is TRBJ2-1, the V gene TRBV4-1; 7 nucleotides agree with TRBD2. The CDR3 is 16 amino acids. The junction had 11 bases not matched to a gene; V was cut back by 1 base and J by 8 bases. The germline CDR1 and CDR2 sequences are MGHRA and YSYEKL. The CDR3 nucleotides read TGCGCCAGCAGCCAAGGGGGGAGCGGGGAGAGGTATGAGCAGTTCTTC. This codes for CASSQGGSGERYEQFF.

This clone was observed a single time. The V call is TRBV7-9, the J call TRBJ2-3; D uncertain. From germline, CDR1 is SEHNR and CDR2 FQNEAQ (reference sequence). V lost 6 bases and J 6 bases, leaving 10 bases between the germline ends. CDR3 length: 12 amino acids. The CDR3 protein is CASSLTHDTQYF. The CDR3 nucleotides read TGTGCCAGCAGTTTGACACACGATACGCAGTATTTT.

The rearrangement uses TRBV24-1 and TRBJ2-5; maybe TRBD1 (6 bases). The germline gives CDR1 KGHDR, CDR2 SFDVKD. The V and J ends lost 2 bases and 5 bases respectively, with 14 bases between them. The CDR3 spans 15 residues. The CDR3 coding sequence is TGTGCCACCAGTGATTCAGGGGTACTCGGGGAGACCCAGTACTTC. This translates into CATSDSGVLGETQYF.

The chain employs TRBV19 and TRBJ1-4; no reliable D call. Germline V CDR1 and CDR2: LNHDA, SQIVND (reference sequence). This CDR3 comprises 15 residues. The V end was cut by 1 base, the J end by 8 bases, with 14 bases between. CDR3 DNA sequence: TGTGCCAGTAGTATAGGAGGCGGGGTTGGAGAAAAACTGTTTTTT. This codes for CASSIGGGVGEKLFF.

The chain uses TRBV6-5 and TRBJ2-1, with D possibly matching TRBD1 (5 bases). This CDR3 comprises 15 residues. CDR1 and CDR2 from the germline V gene are MNHEY and SVGAGI. V was pared by 8 bases and J by 0 bases, with 14 bases between. The CDR3 loop reads CASHRTISSYNEQFF. The CDR3, as DNA: TGTGCCAGCCATAGGACAATCAGCTCCTACAATGAGCAGTTCTTC.

This rearrangement joins TRBV21-1 to TRBJ1-1; the D call TRBD1 from the table was never checked on the DNA. TRBV21-1 is annotated as a pseudogene. There are 13 residues in the CDR3. The CDR3 DNA reads as TGTGCCAGCCGGGACAGAGGGAACACTGAAGCTTTCTTT. As protein: CASRDRGNTEAFF.

The chain links TRBV5-1 to TRBJ2-3; D unresolved. Germline loops: CDR1 SGHRS, CDR2 YFSETQ. There are 18 residues in the CDR3. The V and J ends lost 4 bases and 0 bases respectively, with 21 bases between them. CDR3 in amino acids: CASSRTLNPGQSTDTQYF. As DNA, the CDR3 is TGCGCCAGCAGCCGTACCCTAAATCCAGGTCAGAGCACAGATACGCAGTATTTT.

This clone occurred a few times. This sequence joins TRBV6-5 and TRBJ1-2; 7 bases align to TRBD1. Germline CDR1 MNHEY, CDR2 SVGAGI. V shed 4 bases and J 4 bases; nucleotides not matched to a gene: 12. The CDR3 consists of 16 residues. The CDR3 DNA sequence: TGTGCCAGCAGTTCGACCACAGGGGTTCAGAGCTATGGCTACACCTTC. Its translation: CASSSTTGVQSYGYTF.

The chain uses TRBV19 and TRBJ2-1; a weak D match, TRBD1 (6 bases). The CDR3 is made up of 16 amino acids. Germline CDR1 reads LNHDA; CDR2 reads SQIVND (reference sequence). Trimming cost V 3 bases and J 0 bases, with 12 bases left between them. CDR3 protein: CASSIGGGLSYNEQFF. The CDR3 bases are TGTGCCAGTAGTATTGGTGGGGGCCTCTCCTACAATGAGCAGTTCTTC.

This clone has a handful of counts. The chain joins TRBV3-1 (or the pseudogene TRBV3-2) to TRBJ1-1; TRBD1 might be the D (5 bases). V gave up 4 bases and J gave up 4 bases, with 13 bases separating them. CDR3 length: 14 residues. Germline V lookup: CDR1 LGHDT, CDR2 YNNKEL (reference sequence). CDR3 DNA sequence: TGTGCCAGCAGCCCCAGGTGGGGGGGCACTGAAGCTTTCTTT. Translation: CASSPRWGGTEAFF.

This chain joins TRBV15 and TRBJ1-2, with 7 bases lining up with TRBD1. Unmatched junction bases numbered 16, after V lost 5 bases and J lost 7 bases. The CDR3 spans 16 residues. Germline loops: CDR1 LNHNV, CDR2 YYDKDF (reference sequence). The CDR3 sequence: CATSRGRTGVPLGYTF. The CDR3 bases are TGTGCCACCAGCCGGGGAAGGACAGGCGTTCCCCTTGGCTACACCTTC.

The table lists this clone with a few counts. This chain joins TRBV18 and TRBJ2-7, with 7 bases fitting TRBD1. After removal of 8 bases from V and 4 bases from J, the junction contained 14 bases not matched to a gene. Per germline, CDR1 KGHSH and CDR2 LQKENI. The CDR3 has 15 residues. This CDR3 is CASHYRQGSIYEQYF. DNA for the CDR3: TGTGCCAGCCATTATCGACAGGGCAGTATTTACGAGCAGTACTTC. The variable domain in full, with the rest retrieved from reference TRBV18 and TRBJ2-7, is NAGVMQNPRHLVRRRGQEARLRCSPMKGHSHVYWYRQLPEEGLKFMVYLQKENIIDESGMPKERFSAEFPKEGPSILRIQQVVRGDSAAYFCASHYRQGSIYEQYFGPGTRLTVT.

This clone was counted once. The V and J genes are TRBV7-2 and TRBJ2-4; 14 nucleotides match TRBD2. The V gene's germline CDR1 is SGHTA and CDR2 FQGNSA. V lost 5 bases to trimming and J lost 1 base; unmatched junction nucleotides: 7. CDR3 length: 18 amino acids. CDR3 coding DNA: TGTGCCAGCAGCCTACCGACTAGCGGGGGGGCCGCCAAAAACATTCAGTACTTC. Residues: CASSLPTSGGAAKNIQYF.